The entry below gives a single T cell receptor (beta chain) sequence along with its context. The target antigen is unknown. This CDR3 contains 13 residues. V was pared by 3 bases and J by 6 bases, with 12 bases between. CDR1 and CDR2 (germline): SEHNR, FQNEAQ (reference sequence). Naive CD8 cells lacked CD45RO and underwent positive selection for CCR7, leaving out terminally differentiated effector memory CD45RA+ cells. The data were obtained in a study of shared clonotypes between healthy human individuals. On the study more broadly: Per donor, CD8 memory used one plate, CD8 naive used two, CD4 memory used three and CD4 naive used three.

General study results and limits: In several donors, about 5% of naive CD4 clonotypes appeared in common. Larger estimated richness was generally recorded for naive subsets relative to memory subsets.

The assay used deep level. Method: immunoSEQ multiplex PCR; TCRdb's copy keeps in-frame clones and lacks some. In the table there are under 2,000,000 clones, roughly 94% of which are singletons. Sequences were obtained from naive CD8+ T cells sorted from blood. V gene TRBV7-9 combines with J gene TRBJ2-7; no definite D call. This sequence originates from a man between 18 and 35 years old in good health. The CDR3 bases are TGTGCCAGCAGCTTGGATCTGGTTCCCGAGCAGTACTTC. It specifies CASSLDLVPEQYF.